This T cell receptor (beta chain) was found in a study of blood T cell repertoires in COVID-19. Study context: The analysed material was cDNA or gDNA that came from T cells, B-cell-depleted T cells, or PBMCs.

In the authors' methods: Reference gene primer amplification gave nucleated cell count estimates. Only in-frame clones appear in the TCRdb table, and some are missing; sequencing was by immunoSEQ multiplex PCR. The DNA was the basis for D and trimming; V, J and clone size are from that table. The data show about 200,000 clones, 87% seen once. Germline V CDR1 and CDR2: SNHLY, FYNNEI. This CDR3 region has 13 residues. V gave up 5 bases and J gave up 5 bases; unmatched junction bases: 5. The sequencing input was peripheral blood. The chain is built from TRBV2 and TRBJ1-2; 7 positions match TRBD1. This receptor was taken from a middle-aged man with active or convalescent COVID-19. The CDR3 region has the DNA TGTGCCAGCAGTAGACAGGGAGATTATGGCTACACCTTC. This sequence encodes CASSRQGDYGYTF.